These T cell receptor beta chains were read from a single sample in a study of blood T cell repertoires in COVID-19. Some clones are missing from TCRdb's copy, which holds only in-frame ones; the method was immunoSEQ multiplex PCR. Here the sample spans tens of thousands of clones, approximately 80% being singletons. Sequencing input: peripheral blood. The receptors were gathered from a man in his sixties with active or convalescent COVID-19. CDR3s include the opening cysteine and the closing phenylalanine or tryptophan. Each record gives: clone size, D gene, V gene, J gene, CDR3 DNA, CDR3 protein. D genes are given only for firm matches. Rows give clone size only sometimes, using once, few, many, or a class for an expanded clone.

NA	NA	TRBV7-8	TRBJ1-1	TGTGCCAGCAGCTCGGGGGGTAGAATGCAGAACACTGAAGCTTTCTTT	CASSSGGRMQNTEAFF
NA	NA	TRBV7-2	TRBJ2-5	TGTGCCAGCAGCTGGAACAGGGGAGGTCAAGAGACCCAGTACTTC	CASSWNRGGQETQYF
NA	NA	TRBV4-2	TRBJ1-1	TGTGCCAGCAGCCAAGATCTTTACAGCCACACTGAAGCTTTCTTT	CASSQDLYSHTEAFF
NA	TRBD2	TRBV29-1	TRBJ2-1	TGCAGCGGTTCGGGAGGGGCGAGTGAGCAGTTCTTC	CSGSGGASEQFF
few	TRBD2	TRBV9	TRBJ2-2	TGTGCCAGCAGCGGAACTAGCGGGGGCTACACCGGGGAGCTGTTTTTT	CASSGTSGGYTGELFF
NA	TRBD2	TRBV11-3	TRBJ2-3	TGTGCCAGCAGCACGCGCGGGGGGGCTAATACGCAGTATTTT	CASSTRGGANTQYF
NA	TRBD2	TRBV10-3	TRBJ2-5	TGTGCCATCAGTGGGGGGCCCAGCGGGGGTACAGAGACCCAGTACTTC	CAISGGPSGGTETQYF
NA	TRBD1	TRBV9	TRBJ1-1	TGTGCCAGCAGCTACGGGACAGGGGTGGCTTTCTTT	CASSYGTGVAFF
NA	NA	TRBV25-1	TRBJ1-1	TGTGCCAGCAGTGGCATCAGGGGAACTGAAGCTTTCTTT	CASSGIRGTEAFF
NA	NA	TRBV7-9	TRBJ2-7	TGTGCCAGCAGCTTACAGGGGGGCGAGCAGTACTTC	CASSLQGGEQYF
NA	TRBD1	TRBV7-9	TRBJ1-1	TGTGCCAGCAGCATCTACCGGGACAGGGACACTGAAGCTTTCTTT	CASSIYRDRDTEAFF
NA	TRBD1	TRBV29-1	TRBJ1-2	TGCAGCGTTGAAACAGGGGGCGGAAACTATGGCTACACCTTC	CSVETGGGNYGYTF
NA	NA	TRBV19	TRBJ1-5	TGTGCCAGTAGTATAGGACAGGTGCTTAATCAGCCCCAGCATTTT	CASSIGQVLNQPQHF
NA	NA	TRBV6-2/TRBV6-3	TRBJ2-3	TGTGCCAGCAGTCCCCGGGGGAGCGTGACAGATACGCAGTATTTT	CASSPRGSVTDTQYF
NA	NA	TRBV7-9	TRBJ2-7	TGTGCCAGCAGCCCCCTCGGGAAGGCCTCCTACGAGCAGTACTTC	CASSPLGKASYEQYF
NA	TRBD1	TRBV9	TRBJ1-5	TGTGCCAGCAGCGGCGGAGGGACAGACGGCAATCAGCCCCAGCATTTT	CASSGGGTDGNQPQHF
NA	NA	TRBV29-1	TRBJ1-1	TGCAGCATTCAGGGGACTGAAGCTTTCTTT	CSIQGTEAFF
NA	TRBD1	TRBV4-3	TRBJ1-2	TGCGCCAGCAGCGCCCGGGACAGGGGGGACGGCTACACCTTC	CASSARDRGDGYTF
few	NA	TRBV30	TRBJ2-1	TGTGCCTGGACCCTTACCTACAATGAGCAGTTCTTC	CAWTLTYNEQFF
NA	TRBD1	TRBV4-3	TRBJ2-3	TGCGCCAGCAGCCCAGGACAGGGGACTTTACTTAGCACAGATACGCAGTATTTT	CASSPGQGTLLSTDTQYF